This T cell receptor beta chain was profiled in a study of T cells in narcolepsy (dated by TCRdb to 2016 to 2018). At the level of the whole study: Healthy control donors were enrolled in the study alongside patients who had narcolepsy type 1 or type 2 (NT1, NT2). The study used TCR Vbeta sequencing to track clonotypes in blood and CSF while looking for autoreactive T cells in narcolepsy patients that target self-antigens of hypocretin neurons (hypocretin, TRIB2). Overall study outcomes, separate from this receptor: Plots that compared CSF and blood CD4+ T cell clonotypes from the same patient highlighted HCRT-specific and TRIB2-specific autoreactive clonotypes. According to the report, autoreactive clonotypes were detected serially in the blood of the same patients and of different patients, but not in healthy controls. Some blood memory CD4+ repertoires from patients and controls contained no sequences matching autoreactive T cell clones. Patients and controls had similar numbers of sequenced blood memory CD4+ clonotypes, with averages of around 40,000 in patients and 30,000 to 35,000 in controls.

Comments on this clone: Its antigen is not yet known. Per-nucleotide qualities are absent, and no much larger clonotype sits a single base away.

The library was made by the immunoSEQ multiplex PCR assay. Held by TCRdb, this immuneACCESS table contains in-frame sequences only and omits some clones. Under half of the omission traces to an unresolved V gene where checked; the cause of the rest is unknown. The sample table holds about 33,000 clones, of which roughly 90% were seen once. Of the sample, roughly 1.2% falls within the top ten clones. V and J are truncated by 1 base and 2 bases respectively, leaving an intervening sequence of 17 bases. CDR1 SGHRS and CDR2 YFSETQ were looked up in the germline V gene. Its CDR3 holds 17 amino acids, cysteine through phenylalanine. The entry retains the CDR3 DNA only, 51 bases that are in frame from base 1. Memory CD4+ T cells were sorted ex vivo from peripheral blood of narcolepsy patients and healthy controls for TCR Vbeta sequencing.

The sequencing input was CD45RA- memory CD4+ T cells from PBMCs. In light of the paper, this sample's cell subset or site label describes: memory T cells sorted ex vivo from peripheral blood. This TCR was sampled from a human donor with narcolepsy. In this chain, TRBV5-1 is recombined with TRBJ2-3; the D gene is unclear. The DNA sequence is given as TGCGCCAGCAGCTTGAGGTTAGTCGCGGACCTCACAGATACGCAGTATTTT. The resulting protein is CASSLRLVADLTDTQYF.